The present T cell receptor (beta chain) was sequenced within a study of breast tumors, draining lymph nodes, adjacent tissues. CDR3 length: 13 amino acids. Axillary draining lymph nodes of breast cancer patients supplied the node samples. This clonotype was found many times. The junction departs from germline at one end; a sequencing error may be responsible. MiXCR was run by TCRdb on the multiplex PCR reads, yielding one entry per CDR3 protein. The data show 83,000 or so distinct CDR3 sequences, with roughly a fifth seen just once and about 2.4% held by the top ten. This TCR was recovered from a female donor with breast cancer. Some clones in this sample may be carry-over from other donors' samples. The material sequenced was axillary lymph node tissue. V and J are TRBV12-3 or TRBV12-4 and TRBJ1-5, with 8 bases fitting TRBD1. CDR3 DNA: TGTGCCAGCAGCTTAGACAGGGGTCAGCCCCAGCATTTT. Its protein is CASSLDRGQPQHF.